This T cell receptor beta chain was sequenced during a study of early T cells in non-severe SARS-CoV-2 infection. TCRdb recomputed calls from the 5' RACE reads with MiXCR, one row per CDR3 protein. The profile shows tens of thousands of distinct CDR3 sequences, approximately 12% of them singletons. The CDR3 runs to 15 residues. The V and J ends lost 3 bases and 9 bases, in that order; junction bases with no gene match: 9. Sample: whole blood. This TCR was recovered from an adult who was a healthcare worker with PCR-confirmed SARS-CoV-2 infection or an uninfected control (not recorded which). The gene calls are TRBV12-3 or TRBV12-4 and TRBJ2-1; 9 bases align to TRBD1. The CDR3 DNA reads TGTGCCAGCAGTTTCTCCCGACAGGGGGTCGGTGAGCAGTTCTTC. The encoded protein is CASSFSRQGVGEQFF.